These T cell receptor beta chains were read from a single sample in a study of T-cell reconstitution after alpha-beta-depleted transplantation in children. TCRdb processed the PCR reads anew with MiXCR; each CDR3 protein has one entry. The data show 600,000 to 700,000 distinct CDR3 sequences, with roughly 14% seen just once and 0.79% held by the top ten. Sequencing was performed on PBMCs, taken before TCRalphabeta/CD19-depleted stem cell transplant. The source is a girl aged 2 to 10 with congenital amegakaryocytic thrombocytopenia, due to receive a stem cell transplant. CDR3s include the opening cysteine and the closing phenylalanine or tryptophan. The D gene is left open where the match is weak. Some rows have no size entry. The others give once, few or many, or a class for an expanded clone.

size: many; V: TRBV20-1; J: TRBJ1-2; D: NA; CDR3: CSARDPNYGYTF; DNA: TGCAGTGCTAGGGATCCCAACTATGGCTACACCTTC
size: NA; V: TRBV4-2; J: TRBJ2-2; D: TRBD2; CDR3: CASSHPTSGRNTGELFF; DNA: TGTGCCAGCAGCCACCCGACTAGCGGGAGAAACACCGGGGAGCTGTTTTTT
size: NA; V: TRBV20-1; J: TRBJ2-1; D: NA; CDR3: CSARDVSRSYNEQFF; DNA: TGCAGTGCTAGAGATGTGTCACGTTCGTACAATGAGCAGTTCTTC
size: NA; V: TRBV29-1; J: TRBJ1-1; D: NA; CDR3: CSVDSLEAFF; DNA: TGCAGCGTTGACAGCCTTGAAGCTTTCTTT
size: many; V: TRBV29-1; J: TRBJ1-1; D: NA; CDR3: CSVEESGTEAFF; DNA: TGCAGCGTTGAAGAGTCCGGGACTGAAGCTTTCTTT
size: once; V: TRBV5-1; J: TRBJ2-5; D: NA; CDR3: CASCLSGRQETQYF; DNA: TGCGCCAGCTGTCTAAGCGGCAGACAAGAGACCCAGTACTTC
size: NA; V: TRBV2; J: TRBJ2-7; D: NA; CDR3: CASSYNREQYF; DNA: TGTGCCAGCAGTTACAACAGGGAGCAGTACTTC
size: NA; V: TRBV20-1; J: TRBJ1-4; D: NA; CDR3: CSAREGRGEKLFF; DNA: TGCAGTGCTAGAGAGGGGCGAGGTGAAAAACTGTTTTTT
size: NA; V: TRBV3-1; J: TRBJ2-1; D: TRBD2; CDR3: CASSAVLAGVSNEQFF; DNA: TGTGCCAGCAGCGCCGTACTAGCGGGAGTCTCAAATGAGCAGTTCTTC
size: few; V: TRBV5-1; J: TRBJ1-1; D: NA; CDR3: CASSRQRGSAEAFF; DNA: TGCGCCAGCAGCCGCCAGCGGGGGAGCGCTGAAGCTTTCTTT
size: many; V: TRBV10-3; J: TRBJ2-2; D: NA; CDR3: CAISELQVGRSAGELFF; DNA: TGTGCCATCAGTGAGTTACAAGTCGGGCGGAGCGCCGGGGAGCTGTTTTTT
size: many; V: TRBV12-3/TRBV12-4; J: TRBJ2-3; D: TRBD2; CDR3: CASRLAGGSDTQYF; DNA: TGTGCCAGCCGGCTAGCGGGAGGGTCAGATACGCAGTATTTT
size: NA; V: TRBV7-9; J: TRBJ2-5; D: TRBD1; CDR3: CASSLVLDRGSETQYF; DNA: TGTGCCAGCAGCTTAGTCTTGGACAGGGGTTCGGAGACCCAGTACTTC
size: many; V: TRBV12-3/TRBV12-4; J: TRBJ2-1; D: TRBD2; CDR3: CASSWTRYNEQFF; DNA: TGTGCCAGCAGTTGGACTAGATACAATGAGCAGTTCTTC